This TCR beta chain derives from a study of OX40 agonist ivuxolimab in advanced cancers. Study at large: As their treatment, patients were administered ivuxolimab, an agonistic anti-OX40 (CD134) antibody. Six ivuxolimab dose levels, 0.01 to 10 mg/kg, were given intravenously every 2 weeks.

Sequenced by immunoSEQ multiplex PCR; TCRdb stores in-frame clones only, minus some. The top ten clones hold roughly 18% of a sample with about 32,000 clones, under 85% of them seen once. Autoimmune disease history or systemic immunosuppression barred patients. In regard to this clone: Its antigen is unknown.

Study observations and caveats: Part of the nonresponder group also had normalized T-cell clonal expansion that was low.

V was clipped by 11 bases and J by 7 bases, with 23 bases between them. CDR1 and CDR2 (germline): SEHNR, FQNEAQ (reference sequence). The CDR3 loop spans 14 amino acids. This sequence originates from an adult with an advanced solid tumor such as melanoma, head and neck, liver or kidney cancer. This sequence joins TRBV7-9 and TRBJ1-1; TRBD1 might be the D (6 bases). The source material was CD4+ or CD8+ T cells sorted from blood, sampled in a trial of the OX40 agonist ivuxolimab. The CDR3 nucleotides are TGTGCCGTGGACCATTGGGGGCAAGGTGGTGAAGCTTTCTTT. Its translation is CAVDHWGQGGEAFF. Complete variable domain (other parts from reference TRBV7-9 and TRBJ1-1): DTGVSQNPRHKITKRGQNVTFRCDPISEHNRLYWYRQTLGQGPEFLTYFQNEAQLEKSRLLSDRFSAERPKGSFSTLEIQRTEQGDSAMYLCAVDHWGQGGEAFFGQGTRLTVV.